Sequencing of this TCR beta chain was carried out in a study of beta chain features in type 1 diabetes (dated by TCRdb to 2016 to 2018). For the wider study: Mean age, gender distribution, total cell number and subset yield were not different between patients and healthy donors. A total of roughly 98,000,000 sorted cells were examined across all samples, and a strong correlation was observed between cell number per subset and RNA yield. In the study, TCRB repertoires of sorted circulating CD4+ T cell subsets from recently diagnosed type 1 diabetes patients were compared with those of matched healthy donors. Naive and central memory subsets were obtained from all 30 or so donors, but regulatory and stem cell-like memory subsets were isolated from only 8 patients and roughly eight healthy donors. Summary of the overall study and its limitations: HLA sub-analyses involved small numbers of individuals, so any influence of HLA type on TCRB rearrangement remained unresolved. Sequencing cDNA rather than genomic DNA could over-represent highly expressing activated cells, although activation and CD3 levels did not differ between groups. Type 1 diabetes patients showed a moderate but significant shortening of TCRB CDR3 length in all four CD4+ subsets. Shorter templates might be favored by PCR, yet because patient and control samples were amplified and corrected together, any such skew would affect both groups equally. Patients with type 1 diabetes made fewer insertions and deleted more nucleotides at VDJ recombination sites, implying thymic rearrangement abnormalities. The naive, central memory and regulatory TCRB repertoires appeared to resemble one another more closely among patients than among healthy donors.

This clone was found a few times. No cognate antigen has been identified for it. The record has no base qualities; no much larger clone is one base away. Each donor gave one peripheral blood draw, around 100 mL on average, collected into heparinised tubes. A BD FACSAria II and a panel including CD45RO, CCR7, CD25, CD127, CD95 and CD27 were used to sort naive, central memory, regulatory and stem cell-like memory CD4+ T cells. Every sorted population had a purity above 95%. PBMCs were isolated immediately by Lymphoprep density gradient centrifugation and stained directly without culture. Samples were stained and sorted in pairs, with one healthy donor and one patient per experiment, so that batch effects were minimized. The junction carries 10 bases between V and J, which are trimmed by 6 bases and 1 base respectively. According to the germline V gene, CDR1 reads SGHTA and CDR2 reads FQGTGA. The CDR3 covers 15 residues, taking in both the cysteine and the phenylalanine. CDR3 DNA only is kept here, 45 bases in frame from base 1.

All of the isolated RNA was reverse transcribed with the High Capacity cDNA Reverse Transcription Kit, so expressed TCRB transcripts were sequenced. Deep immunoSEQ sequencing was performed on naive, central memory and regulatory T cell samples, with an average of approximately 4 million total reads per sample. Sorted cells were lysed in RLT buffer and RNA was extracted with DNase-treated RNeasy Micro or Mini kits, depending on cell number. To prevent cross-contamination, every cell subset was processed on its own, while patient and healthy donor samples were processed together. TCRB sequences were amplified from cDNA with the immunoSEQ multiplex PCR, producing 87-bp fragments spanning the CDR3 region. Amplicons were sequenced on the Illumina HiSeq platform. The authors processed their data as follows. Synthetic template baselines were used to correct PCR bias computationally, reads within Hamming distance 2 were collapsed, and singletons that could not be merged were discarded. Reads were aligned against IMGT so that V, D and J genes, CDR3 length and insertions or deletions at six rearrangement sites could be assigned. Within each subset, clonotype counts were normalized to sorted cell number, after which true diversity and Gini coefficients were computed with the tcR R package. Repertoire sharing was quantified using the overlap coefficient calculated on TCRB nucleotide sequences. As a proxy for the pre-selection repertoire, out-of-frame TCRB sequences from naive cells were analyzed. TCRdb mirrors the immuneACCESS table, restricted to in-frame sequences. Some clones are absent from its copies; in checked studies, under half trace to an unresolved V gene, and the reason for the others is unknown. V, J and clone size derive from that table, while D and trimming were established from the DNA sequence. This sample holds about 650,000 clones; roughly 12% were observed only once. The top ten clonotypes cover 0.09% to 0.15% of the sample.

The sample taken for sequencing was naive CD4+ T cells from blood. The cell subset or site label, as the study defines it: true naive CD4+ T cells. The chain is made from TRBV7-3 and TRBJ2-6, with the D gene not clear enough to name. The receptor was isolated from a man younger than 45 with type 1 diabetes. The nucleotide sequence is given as TGTGCCAGCAGTGGAACCGGGTCTGGGGCCAACGTCCTGACTTTC. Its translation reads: CASSGTGSGANVLTF.